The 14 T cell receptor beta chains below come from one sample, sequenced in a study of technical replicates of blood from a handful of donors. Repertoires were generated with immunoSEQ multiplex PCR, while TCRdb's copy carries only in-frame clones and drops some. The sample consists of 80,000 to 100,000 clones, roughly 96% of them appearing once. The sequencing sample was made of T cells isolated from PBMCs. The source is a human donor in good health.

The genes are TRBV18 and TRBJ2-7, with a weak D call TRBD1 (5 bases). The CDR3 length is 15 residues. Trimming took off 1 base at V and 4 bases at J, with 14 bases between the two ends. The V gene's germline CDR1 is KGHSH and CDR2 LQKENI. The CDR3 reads CASSPLLTRAYEQYF. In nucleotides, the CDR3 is TGTGCCAGCTCACCACTCTTGACCAGGGCTTACGAGCAGTACTTC.

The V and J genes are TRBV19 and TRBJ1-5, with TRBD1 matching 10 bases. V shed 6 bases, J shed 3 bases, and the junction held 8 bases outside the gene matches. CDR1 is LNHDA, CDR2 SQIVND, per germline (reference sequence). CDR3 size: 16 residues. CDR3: CASRRGTGAHNQPQHF. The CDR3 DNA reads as TGTGCCAGTAGGCGCGGGACAGGGGCTCACAATCAGCCCCAGCATTTT.

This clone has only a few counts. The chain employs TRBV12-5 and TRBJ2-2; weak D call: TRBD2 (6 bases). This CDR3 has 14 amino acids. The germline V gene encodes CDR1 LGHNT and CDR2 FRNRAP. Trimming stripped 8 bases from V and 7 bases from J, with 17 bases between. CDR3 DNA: TGTGCTAGTACATCCAGGGCGGAGGGCGGGGAGCTGTTTTTT. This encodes CASTSRAEGGELFF.

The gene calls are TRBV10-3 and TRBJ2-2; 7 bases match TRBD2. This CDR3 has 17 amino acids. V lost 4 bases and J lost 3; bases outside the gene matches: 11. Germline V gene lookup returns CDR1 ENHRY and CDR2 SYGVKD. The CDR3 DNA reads TGTGCCATCAGTGGGCCGCCGGAAAGCGGGGACACCGGGGAGCTGTTTTTT. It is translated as CAISGPPESGDTGELFF.

CDR3 nucleotides: TGCGCCAGCACCGTACACTGGCGGAGCTCCTACAATGAGCAGTTCTTC. Its translation is CASTVHWRSSYNEQFF. The chain uses TRBV4-1 and TRBJ2-1; D ambiguous. The CDR3 runs 16 residues. Trimming removed 7 bases from V and 0 bases from J, with 16 bases in between. The germline V gene encodes CDR1 MGHRA and CDR2 YSYEKL.

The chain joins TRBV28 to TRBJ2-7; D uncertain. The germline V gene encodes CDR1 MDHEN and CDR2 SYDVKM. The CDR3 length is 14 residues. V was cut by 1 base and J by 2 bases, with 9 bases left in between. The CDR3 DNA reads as TGTGCCAGCAGTTTATTGCGATCTCCCTACGAGCAGTACTTC. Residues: CASSLLRSPYEQYF.

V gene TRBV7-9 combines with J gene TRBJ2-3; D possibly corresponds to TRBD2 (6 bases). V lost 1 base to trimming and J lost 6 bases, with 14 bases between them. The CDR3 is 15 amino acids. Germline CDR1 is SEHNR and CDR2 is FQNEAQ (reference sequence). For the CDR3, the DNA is TGTGCCAGCAGCTTAGTATCCGGGAGAGTGGATACGCAGTATTTT. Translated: CASSLVSGRVDTQYF. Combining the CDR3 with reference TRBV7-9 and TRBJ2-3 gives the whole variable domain DTGVSQNPRHKITKRGQNVTFRCDPISEHNRLYWYRQTLGQGPEFLTYFQNEAQLEKSRLLSDRFSAERPKGSFSTLEIQRTEQGDSAMYLCASSLVSGRVDTQYFGPGTRLTVL.

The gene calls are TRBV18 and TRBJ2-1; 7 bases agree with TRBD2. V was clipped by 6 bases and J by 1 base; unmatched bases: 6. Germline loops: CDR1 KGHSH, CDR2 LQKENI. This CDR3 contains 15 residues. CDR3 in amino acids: CASSPLRESYNEQFF. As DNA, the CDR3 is TGTGCCAGCTCGCCATTGCGGGAGTCCTACAATGAGCAGTTCTTC.

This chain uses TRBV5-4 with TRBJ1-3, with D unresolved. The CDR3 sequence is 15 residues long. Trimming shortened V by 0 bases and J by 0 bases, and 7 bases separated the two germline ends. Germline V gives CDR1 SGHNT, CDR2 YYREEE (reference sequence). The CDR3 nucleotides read TGTGCCAGCAGCTTGGGCGTCGGCTCTGGAAACACCATATATTTT. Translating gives CASSLGVGSGNTIYF.

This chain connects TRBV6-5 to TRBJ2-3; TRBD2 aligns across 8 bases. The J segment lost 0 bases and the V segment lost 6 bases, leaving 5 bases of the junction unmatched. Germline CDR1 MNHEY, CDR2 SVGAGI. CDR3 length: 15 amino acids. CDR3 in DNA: TGTGCCAGCAGCTCCGAGCGGGGGAGCACAGATACGCAGTATTTT. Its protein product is CASSSERGSTDTQYF.

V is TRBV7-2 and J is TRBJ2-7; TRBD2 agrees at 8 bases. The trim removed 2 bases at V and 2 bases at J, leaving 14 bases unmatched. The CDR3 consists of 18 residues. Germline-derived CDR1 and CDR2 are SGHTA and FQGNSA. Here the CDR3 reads CASSLRRGDRRFTYEQYF. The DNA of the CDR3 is TGTGCCAGCAGCTTAAGGCGGGGGGACCGGAGGTTTACCTACGAGCAGTACTTC.

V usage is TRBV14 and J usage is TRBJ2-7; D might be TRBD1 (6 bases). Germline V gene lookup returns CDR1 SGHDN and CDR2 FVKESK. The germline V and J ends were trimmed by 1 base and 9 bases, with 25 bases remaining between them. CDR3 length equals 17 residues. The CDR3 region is CASSQGFRAGARRVQYF. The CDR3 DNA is TGTGCCAGCAGCCAAGGGTTTCGGGCAGGGGCGCGGAGAGTGCAGTACTTC. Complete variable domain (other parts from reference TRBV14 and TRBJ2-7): EAGVTQFPSHSVIEKGQTVTLRCDPISGHDNLYWYRRVMGKEIKFLLHFVKESKQDESGMPNNRFLAERTGGTYSTLKVQPAELEDSGVYFCASSQGFRAGARRVQYFGPGTRLTVT.

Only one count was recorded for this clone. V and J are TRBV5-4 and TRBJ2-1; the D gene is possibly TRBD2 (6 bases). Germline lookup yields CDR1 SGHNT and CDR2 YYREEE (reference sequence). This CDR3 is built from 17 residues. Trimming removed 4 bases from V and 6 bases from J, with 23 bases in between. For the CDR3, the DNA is TGTGCCAGCAGCCCAAAAGGGGTGGGGGAGGCGGTCAATGAGCAGTTCTTC. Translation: CASSPKGVGEAVNEQFF.

CDR3 sequence reads: CASSLGQGNTEAFF. CDR3 bases: TGTGCCAGCAGCCTGGGACAGGGGAACACTGAAGCTTTCTTT. The chain couples TRBV14 to TRBJ1-1, with 9 bases matching TRBD1. Unmatched junction bases numbered 1, after V lost 4 bases and J lost 1 base. Per the germline V gene, CDR1 is SGHDN and CDR2 is FVKESK. The CDR3 totals 14 residues. Filled out from reference TRBV14 and TRBJ1-1, the complete variable domain reads EAGVTQFPSHSVIEKGQTVTLRCDPISGHDNLYWYRRVMGKEIKFLLHFVKESKQDESGMPNNRFLAERTGGTYSTLKVQPAELEDSGVYFCASSLGQGNTEAFFGQGTRLTVV.